The 9 T cell receptor beta chains reported below all come from one sample, sequenced in a study of beta chain features in type 1 diabetes. Study-level findings and limits: Moderate yet significant TCRB CDR3 shortening was seen in Type 1 diabetes patients in all four CD4+ subsets.

Every isolated RNA sample was fully reverse transcribed, so sequencing captured expressed TCRB transcripts. Repertoires were generated with immunoSEQ multiplex PCR, while TCRdb's copy carries only in-frame clones and drops some. The sample gives around 180,000 clones, roughly 8% of which show up once; roughly 0.5% is in the top ten. No antigens are known for them. The sequenced sample consisted of central memory CD4+ T cells from blood. The receptor source for this set is a man between 18 and 29 years old with type 1 diabetes.

This chain joins TRBV7-2 and TRBJ2-7; 14 nucleotides line up with TRBD2. The CDR3 totals 15 residues. Trimming cost V 3 bases and J 5 bases; bases outside gene matches: 3. Germline loops: CDR1 SGHTA, CDR2 FQGNSA. The CDR3 protein is CASSFRTSGGHEQYF. The CDR3 nucleotides are TGTGCCAGCAGCTTCAGGACTAGCGGGGGGCACGAGCAGTACTTC.

This clone was counted only a few times. This sequence joins TRBV7-2 and TRBJ1-5; D is unclear. V lost 5 bases and J lost 5, with 10 bases in between. Germline CDR1 reads SGHTA; CDR2 reads FQGNSA. This CDR3 spans 13 amino acids. For the CDR3, the DNA is TGTGCCAGCAGCCCAAGCAAAGATCAGCCCCAGCATTTT. It encodes CASSPSKDQPQHF.

The chain couples TRBV7-2 to TRBJ1-4, with no clear D. V lost 1 base, J lost 16 bases, and 16 bases lay in between. CDR1 is SGHTA and CDR2 is FQGNSA in the germline V gene. This CDR3 spans 13 amino acids. CDR3 coding DNA: TGTGCCAGCAGCTTAGGTGGAGATTCAATGCCGTTTTTT. It encodes CASSLGGDSMPFF.

The genes are TRBV28 and TRBJ2-5; tentative D call: TRBD1 (5 bases). The germline gives CDR1 MDHEN, CDR2 SYDVKM. V was cut by 6 bases and J by 4 bases, with 12 bases left in between. The CDR3 sequence is 13 residues long. CDR3 coding DNA: TGTGCCAGCAGCCGTACAGGCACAGAGACCCAGTACTTC. It specifies CASSRTGTETQYF.

This clone was picked up a small number of times. The chain recombines TRBV7-8 with TRBJ1-6, with unresolved D. Trimming shortened V by 4 bases and J by 7 bases, and 11 bases separated the two germline ends. CDR1 and CDR2 (germline): SGHVS, FQNEAQ. CDR3 length: 14 residues. DNA of the CDR3: TGTGCCAGCAGCTACCGGGGTATCAATTCACCCCTCCACTTT. Protein sequence: CASSYRGINSPLHF.

V usage is TRBV5-1 and J usage is TRBJ2-5; the match to TRBD2 covers 13 bases. The CDR3 length is 15 residues. Germline V CDR1 and CDR2: SGHRS, YFSETQ. V gave up 4 bases and J gave up 5 bases; unmatched junction bases: 5. The CDR3 DNA follows: TGCGCCAGCAGCCTGGGACTAGCGGGATGGGAGACCCAGTACTTC. Protein: CASSLGLAGWETQYF. The whole variable domain, filled in from reference TRBV5-1 and TRBJ2-5, reads KAGVTQTPRYLIKTRGQQVTLSCSPISGHRSVSWYQQTPGQGLQFLFEYFSETQRNKGNFPGRFSGRQFSNSRSEMNVSTLELGDSALYLCASSLGLAGWETQYFGPGTRLLVL.

Only a few counts were recorded for this clone. V is TRBV19 and J is TRBJ2-7, with 8 bases lining up with TRBD2. The junction had 0 bases not matched to a gene; V was cut back by 7 bases and J by 4 bases. Per the germline V gene, CDR1 is LNHDA and CDR2 is SQIVND (reference sequence). This CDR3 has 11 residues. In DNA form, the CDR3 reads TGTGCCAGTACTAGCGGGTACGAGCAGTACTTC. Its translation is CASTSGYEQYF.

The chain combines TRBV9 with TRBJ2-3; no clear D. Trimming removed 0 bases from V and 0 bases from J, with 14 bases in between. Per the germline V gene, CDR1 is SGDLS and CDR2 is YYNGEE. CDR3 length: 17 residues. The DNA of the CDR3 is TGTGCCAGCAGCGTAGCCCCAACCAGGCGAAGCACAGATACGCAGTATTTT. Translation: CASSVAPTRRSTDTQYF.

This clone has more than one count but fewer than ten. The chain recombines TRBV2 with TRBJ2-2; D remains ambiguous. The V end was cut by 6 bases, the J end by 2 bases, with 7 bases between. Germline V gene sequence: CDR1 SNHLY, CDR2 FYNNEI. This CDR3 contains 13 residues. In DNA form, the CDR3 reads TGTGCCAGCAGGGAGCATAACACCGGGGAGCTGTTTTTT. Residues: CASREHNTGELFF.